This T cell receptor (beta chain) was retrieved from a study of OX40 agonist ivuxolimab in advanced cancers. Looking at the study overall: Ivuxolimab was a fully human IgG2 agonistic monoclonal antibody targeting the costimulatory receptor OX40 (CD134). Intravenous ivuxolimab was administered to patients every 2 weeks at six dose levels: 0.01, 0.1, 0.3, 1.5, 3 and 10 mg/kg. Of the 50 or so patients in dose escalation, about 20 had hepatocellular carcinoma, about 15 had melanoma, 9 had renal cell carcinoma and 9 had head and neck cancer. The dose-escalation cohort was roughly 83% male with a mean age of 60 years, ranging from roughly 20 to 80. Patients were allowed to have had prior anti-PD-1, anti-PD-L1 or anti-CTLA-4 therapy, and around 40% of the dose-escalation patients had previously received checkpoint inhibitors. Partial responses occurred in three dose-escalation patients: two with cutaneous melanoma and one with hepatocellular carcinoma. The point of sequencing TCRbeta in the periphery was to test whether ivuxolimab changed TCR sequence diversity and drove clonal T-cell expansion. The monotherapy dose-escalation portion (N ≈ 50 patients) of the phase I ivuxolimab trial is reported in the paper.

Cut back by 4 bases and 2 bases, the V and J ends lie 15 bases apart. The germline V gene (reference sequence) yields LNHDA for CDR1 and SQIVND for CDR2. Inclusive of the bounding cysteine and phenylalanine, the CDR3 is 15 residues long. Only the CDR3 DNA stays, 45 bases, in frame from base 1. Study-level results and caveats: At doses of 0.1 to 3.0 mg/kg, clonal expansion of both CD4+ and CD8+ blood T cells was observed from baseline to week 6. Low levels of normalized T-cell clonal expansion were also seen in some nonresponding patients. Antigen specificity was not determined for the clonally expanded peripheral T cells. In the 0.1-3.0 mg/kg groups, partial responders were among the patients with the lowest normalized peripheral clonal expansion, particularly in CD8+ T cells. After ivuxolimab, more expanded clones were found on average in CD8+ T cells than in CD4+ T cells.

To note about this clone: Its antigen has not been determined. Nothing much larger sits one base from this clone, and base qualities are not available.

Patients with autoimmune disease history or receiving systemic immunosuppression were excluded from the trial. Peripheral blood for TCR sequencing was collected from all dose cohorts at baseline, on cycle 4 day 1, and on cycle 7 day 1. Samples came from an open-label, multicenter, first-in-human phase I dose-escalation trial of ivuxolimab. Adults with locally advanced or metastatic melanoma, renal cell carcinoma, hepatocellular carcinoma or head and neck squamous cell carcinoma were enrolled in the trial. Before TCR sequencing, CD4+ and CD8+ T cells were separately sorted from peripheral blood. To sequence the TCRbeta CDR3 region, genomic DNA was isolated from the sorted cells. The immunoSEQ Assay was used for sequencing of TCRbeta CDR3 regions. As stored in TCRdb, this immuneACCESS dataset retains in-frame rearrangements with V and J assigned. A fraction of the clones does not appear; measured against another copy, unresolved V genes explain less than half of the discrepancy, and the remainder lacks a known reason. The sample table holds roughly 25,000 clones, of which 73% were seen once. Around 19% of the sample lies in the top ten.

The specimen was CD4+ or CD8+ T cells sorted from blood, collected in a trial of the OX40 agonist ivuxolimab. This sequence uses TRBV19 and TRBJ2-7; a tentative D match to TRBD2 spans 5 bases. This receptor was identified in an adult with an advanced solid tumor such as melanoma, head and neck, liver or kidney cancer. Read as DNA, the sequence is TGTGCCAGTAGTACGGACTCCGGGAATACCTACGAGCAGTACTTC. This sequence encodes CASSTDSGNTYEQYF.